These T cell receptor beta chains were read from a single sample in a study of T-cell memory formation after mild COVID-19. MiXCR, run by TCRdb on the 5' RACE reads, gives a single entry per CDR3 protein. The top ten clones hold 21% of a sample with about 320,000 distinct CDR3 sequences, roughly an eighth of them seen once. The sample comprised PBMCs or a T cell subset sorted from them (not recorded which). These receptors were obtained from a man between 18 and 29 years old who had mild COVID-19 (a few samples of this study predate the infection). Cell type and time point are not known. Each CDR3 is given with its conserved first and last residue. The order of the fields is V gene, CDR3 protein.

>TRBV5-1
CASSSGQGADGYTF
>TRBV28
CASSSPVVRDNEQFF
>TRBV2
CAVSGYMNTEAFF
>TRBV5-6
CASSLTFTSNTGELFF
>TRBV7-6
CASSSFLTGSTEAFF
>TRBV6-5
CASSYDRGYGYTF
>TRBV6-5
CASSPGSEGYTF
>TRBV3-1
CASREQYF
>TRBV12-3/TRBV12-4
CASTPWEGEETQYF
>TRBV5-1
CASSLEGQDTQYF
>TRBV18
CASSPFSDRDGYTF
>TRBV4-1
CASSLQDRSTYEQYF
>TRBV7-9
CASSAGLAPLHF
>TRBV4-2
CASSQEARRRKNIQYF
>TRBV10-2
CASSGDRGSYNSPLHF
>TRBV25-1
CASGFGSGAEAFF
>TRBV29-1
CSALAGGVYEQYF
>TRBV6-2/TRBV6-3
CASSYIPFGRGDTQYF
>TRBV12-3/TRBV12-4
CASSFKGANTEAFF
>TRBV6-2/TRBV6-3
CASSKTGLRETEAFF
>TRBV6-5
CASRQGQYTGELFF
>TRBV15
CATRRGDSYNEQFF
>TRBV7-2
CASSLGGPGYNEQFF
>TRBV5-6
CASTRRGAYNSPLHF
>TRBV5-5
CASSGGTNEKLFF
>TRBV6-5
CASSRDAGGYTF
>TRBV20-1
CSARGQNPSQHF
>TRBV12-3/TRBV12-4
CASSPQGESSPLHF
>TRBV4-1
CASKGREMNTEAFF
>TRBV24-1
CATSDGGTRNQPQHF
>TRBV12-3/TRBV12-4
CASSPTAGGNPDTQYF
>TRBV20-1
CSARGDSSSYGYTF
>TRBV12-3/TRBV12-4
CASSLVAGGGYTF
>TRBV7-9
CASSFDRVVRGYTF
>TRBV11-2
CASSYGHNTGELFF
>TRBV12-5
CASGPGTEAFF
>TRBV10-1
CASSPTSGGPGQFF
>TRBV20-1
CSATKQGSGNTIYF
>TRBV9
CASSGTGARSPLHF
>TRBV24-1
CATADRGQGETQYF
>TRBV5-1
CASRMSSGGYTDTQYF
>TRBV27
CASRTGLETQYF
>TRBV20-1
CSARDEYNYGYTF
>TRBV11-2
CASSRGLIEQFF
>TRBV7-7
CASSLRGGYTGELFF
>TRBV10-3
CAITGSGSYNEQFF
>TRBV19
CASSISGDRNQPQHF
>TRBV5-6
CASSLRDRGGNQPQHF
>TRBV5-1
CASSWTSGGTEETQYF
>TRBV6-2/TRBV6-3
CASSYRPWTSLGETQYF
>TRBV29-1
CSVWGRAPLHF
>TRBV5-1
CASSLLWVDEGSEQFF
>TRBV27
CASSLGSGGSHNEQFF
>TRBV12-3/TRBV12-4
CASYSRDRGTTGELFF
>TRBV6-2/TRBV6-3
CASTPRRGGDTQYF
>TRBV23-1
CASSQGGSGPQHF
>TRBV7-9
CASSPGLAGERFF
>TRBV5-1
CASRPTAGNTEAFF
>TRBV6-4
CASSDGAGGGSEQFF